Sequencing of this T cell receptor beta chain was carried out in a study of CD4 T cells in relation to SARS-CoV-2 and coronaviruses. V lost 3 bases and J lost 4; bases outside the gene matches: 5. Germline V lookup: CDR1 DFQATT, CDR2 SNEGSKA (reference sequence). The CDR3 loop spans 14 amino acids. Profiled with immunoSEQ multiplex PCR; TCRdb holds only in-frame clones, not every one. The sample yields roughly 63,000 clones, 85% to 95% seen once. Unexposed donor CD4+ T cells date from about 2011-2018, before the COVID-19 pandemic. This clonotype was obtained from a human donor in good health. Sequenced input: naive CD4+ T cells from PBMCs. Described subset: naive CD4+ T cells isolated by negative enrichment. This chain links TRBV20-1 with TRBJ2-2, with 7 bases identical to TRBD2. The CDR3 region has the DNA TGCAGTGCTAGTGCGGGGGTTCGCACCGGGGAGCTGTTTTTT. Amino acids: CSASAGVRTGELFF.